This T cell receptor (beta chain) was sequenced during a study of tumor-infiltrating lymphocytes in primary liver carcinoma. Alongside blood RNA obtained from unsorted whole blood, germline DNA was also extracted. With a constant-region primer, TCR beta cDNA was made from approximately 510 ng of total RNA. Modified slightly, ARM-PCR produced TCR beta libraries over three nested multiplex PCR rounds. The first two PCR rounds used TRBV1-TRBV30 forward primers with a C-beta reverse primer, about 10 cycles each. A single record per CDR3 protein comes from TCRdb applying MiXCR to the multiplex PCR reads. Among approximately 300,000 distinct CDR3 sequences listed, approximately 65% were seen once. With 1 base removed from V and 7 bases from J, the gap between germline ends came to 20 bases. The CDR3 is 17 amino acids. The germline gives CDR1 LGHNA, CDR2 YNFKEQ.

This chain joins TRBV4-2 and TRBJ2-1; possibly TRBD1 for D (6 bases). The TCR originated in a middle-aged man with primary liver carcinoma and hepatitis B virus infection. Sequencing was performed on peripheral blood. The CDR3 sequence: CASSQVSQGRGGNEQFF. CDR3 sequence (DNA): TGTGCCAGCAGCCAAGTTTCCCAGGGCAGGGGCGGGAATGAGCAGTTCTTC.